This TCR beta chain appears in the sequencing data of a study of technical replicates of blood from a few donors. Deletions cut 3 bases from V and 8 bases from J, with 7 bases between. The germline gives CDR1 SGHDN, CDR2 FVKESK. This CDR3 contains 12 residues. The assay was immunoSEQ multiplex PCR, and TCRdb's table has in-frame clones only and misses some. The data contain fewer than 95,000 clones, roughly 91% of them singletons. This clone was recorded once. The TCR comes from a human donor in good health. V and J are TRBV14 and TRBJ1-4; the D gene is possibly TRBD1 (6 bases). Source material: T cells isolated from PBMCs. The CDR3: CASSHDREKLFF. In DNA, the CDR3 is TGTGCCAGCAGCCATGACAGGGAAAAACTGTTTTTT.